This passage covers 23 T cell receptor beta chains from one sample sequenced in a study of T cells after yellow fever vaccination. Using its own MiXCR run on the 5' RACE reads, TCRdb lists one record per CDR3 protein. The sample carries about 550,000 distinct CDR3 sequences, 15% to 20% recorded once. The sequenced sample was PBMCs, obtained 15 days after the yellow fever booster vaccination. The receptors were gathered from a man aged 30 to 39 who received the YFV17D yellow fever vaccine.

This chain joins TRBV7-2 and TRBJ2-2; TRBD1 might be the D (5 bases). The CDR3 consists of 13 residues. The V gene's germline CDR1 is SGHTA and CDR2 FQGNSA. The V gene lost 8 bases and the J gene lost 2 bases, with 9 bases spanning the gap. The CDR3 loop is CASGRTNTGELFF. Here the CDR3 DNA reads TGTGCCAGCGGCAGGACAAACACCGGGGAGCTGTTTTTT. The whole variable domain, filled in from reference TRBV7-2 and TRBJ2-2, reads GAGVSQSPSNKVTEKGKDVELRCDPISGHTALYWYRQSLGQGLEFLIYFQGNSAPDKSGLPSDRFSAERTGGSVSTLTIQRTQQEDSAVYLCASGRTNTGELFFGEGSRLTVL.

This clonotype was found a few times. The V and J genes are TRBV5-1 and TRBJ1-1; unclear D gene. The germline CDR1 and CDR2 sequences are SGHRS and YFSETQ. Between the trimmed V and J ends, which lost 5 bases and 6 bases, there was a span of 8 bases. CDR3 length: 11 residues. The CDR3 DNA follows: TGCGCCAGCAGAGGCGCGGCTGAAGCTTTCTTT. As protein: CASRGAAEAFF. Complete variable domain (other parts from reference TRBV5-1 and TRBJ1-1): KAGVTQTPRYLIKTRGQQVTLSCSPISGHRSVSWYQQTPGQGLQFLFEYFSETQRNKGNFPGRFSGRQFSNSRSEMNVSTLELGDSALYLCASRGAAEAFFGQGTRLTVV.

This clonotype showed up just a few times. This chain connects TRBV5-1 to TRBJ2-7; D might be TRBD2 (5 bases). From germline, CDR1 is SGHRS and CDR2 YFSETQ. The CDR3 has 14 residues. Between the trimmed V and J ends, which lost 5 bases and 2 bases, there was a span of 14 bases. The CDR3 DNA reads as TGCGCCAGCAGGGTGATTAGCGTGGCCTACGAGCAGTACTTC. Translating it yields CASRVISVAYEQYF.

The rearrangement joins TRBV6-1 to TRBJ2-1; TRBD2 aligns across 7 bases. J lost 7 bases, V lost 8 bases, and 11 bases had no gene match. The CDR3 has 14 residues. Germline V gene data show CDR1 as MNHNS and CDR2 as SASEGT. CDR3 loop: CASGGDLKGNEQFF. CDR3 nucleotides: TGTGCCAGCGGGGGGGACCTTAAGGGGAATGAGCAGTTCTTC.

This clonotype has just a few counts. The chain uses TRBV7-6 and TRBJ2-1, with no clear D. V was cut by 1 base and J by 6 bases, with 10 bases left in between. The CDR3 totals 14 residues. Per germline, CDR1 SGHVS and CDR2 FNYEAQ. The CDR3 nucleotides read TGTGCCAGCAGCTTAGAGGCCTTGGGCAATGAGCAGTTCTTC. Its translation is CASSLEALGNEQFF.

Only a few counts were recorded for this clonotype. This sequence joins TRBV29-1 and TRBJ2-1, with 10 bases fitting TRBD2. V gave up 5 bases and J gave up 10 bases; unmatched junction bases: 11. Germline V gene lookup returns CDR1 SQVTM and CDR2 ANQGSEA. This CDR3 has 14 amino acids. CDR3 residues: CSVNTNSGRTEQFF. Here the CDR3 DNA reads TGCAGCGTTAATACGAATAGCGGGAGGACGGAGCAGTTCTTC.

The chain carries TRBV5-1 and TRBJ2-2, with 8 positions matching TRBD2. The CDR3 has 17 amino acids. CDR1 is SGHRS and CDR2 is YFSETQ in the germline V gene. V dropped 5 bases and J dropped 0; count of bases not matched to a gene: 9. The DNA for the CDR3 is TGCGCCAGCAGAACAACGGGAGGGAGCGCGAACACCGGGGAGCTGTTTTTT. The encoded protein is CASRTTGGSANTGELFF.

This clonotype was found a few times. The V call is TRBV11-2, the J call TRBJ2-7; possible D gene TRBD1, 6 bases. V shed 5 bases and J shed 5 bases, with 10 bases lying between them. The CDR3 is 12 residues long. The germline V gene has CDR1 SGHAT and CDR2 FQNNGV. CDR3 residues: CASSAYRDEQYF. The CDR3 DNA follows: TGTGCCAGCAGCGCCTACAGGGACGAGCAGTACTTC.

The chain has TRBV28 and TRBJ2-5; D unclear. V was pared by 6 bases and J by 2 bases, with 13 bases between. Germline assignment: CDR1 MDHEN and CDR2 SYDVKM. The CDR3 consists of 14 residues. CDR3 amino acids: CASSFGLEQETQYF. For the CDR3, the DNA is TGTGCCAGCAGCTTTGGGTTGGAACAAGAGACCCAGTACTTC. The whole variable domain, remainder taken from reference TRBV28 and TRBJ2-5, is DVKVTQSSRYLVKRTGEKVFLECVQDMDHENMFWYRQDPGLGLRLIYFSYDVKMKEKGDIPEGYSVSREKKERFSLILESASTNQTSMYLCASSFGLEQETQYFGPGTRLLVL.

This clonotype was observed a handful of times. V usage is TRBV5-5 and J usage is TRBJ2-7; D is uncertain. CDR3 length equals 13 residues. Trimming took 3 bases from V and 4 from J, leaving 11 bases between them. Germline CDR1 and CDR2: SGHKS and YYEKEE (reference sequence). The CDR3, as DNA: TGTGCCAGCAGCTCCGAGAGCGATTACGAGCAGTACTTC. Its protein product is CASSSESDYEQYF.

The chain couples TRBV5-4 to TRBJ2-3, with D unclear. The CDR3 runs to 12 residues. In germline, CDR1 is SGHNT, CDR2 YYREEE (reference sequence). The V end lost 9 bases, the J end lost 6 bases, and 14 bases lay between the germline ends. CDR3 nucleotides: TGTGCCACCTCGCTAGGAGAGGATACGCAGTATTTT. It codes for CATSLGEDTQYF. The complete variable domain, with remaining parts taken from reference TRBV5-4 and TRBJ2-3, reads ETGVTQSPTHLIKTRGQQVTLRCSSQSGHNTVSWYQQALGQGPQFIFQYYREEENGRGNFPPRFSGLQFPNYSSELNVNALELDDSALYLCATSLGEDTQYFGPGTRLTVL.

The chain employs TRBV4-3 and TRBJ2-5; 13 bases map to TRBD2. This CDR3 comprises 16 residues. CDR1 is LGHNA, CDR2 YSLEER, per germline. V lost 3 bases to trimming and J lost 1 base; unmatched junction nucleotides: 2. CDR3 nucleotide sequence: TGCGCCAGCAGCCAGAGGACTAGCGGGAGCCAAGAGACCCAGTACTTC. Its translation is CASSQRTSGSQETQYF.

The chain joins TRBV4-3 to TRBJ2-3, with D possibly matching TRBD1 (5 bases). Trimming took 5 bases from V and 0 from J, leaving 9 bases between them. The CDR3 consists of 14 residues. In germline, CDR1 is LGHNA, CDR2 YSLEER. CDR3 DNA sequence: TGCGCCAGCAGCTCGACAGCAAGCACAGATACGCAGTATTTT. Protein: CASSSTASTDTQYF.

The rearrangement uses TRBV13 and TRBJ1-5; 9 bases are shared with TRBD1. The germline V gene encodes CDR1 PRHDT and CDR2 FYEKMQ (reference sequence). This CDR3 region has 15 residues. Unmatched junction bases numbered 4, after V lost 5 bases and J lost 2 bases. This chain's CDR3 is CASSRQGGGNQPQHF. The CDR3 DNA sequence: TGTGCCAGCAGCCGACAGGGGGGAGGCAATCAGCCCCAGCATTTT.

The chain carries TRBV6-2 or TRBV6-3 and TRBJ2-1; 8 bases match TRBD2. With 6 bases clipped from V and 10 bases from J, the junction kept 17 bases outside the gene matches. This CDR3 has 16 amino acids. Germline lookup yields CDR1 MNHEY and CDR2 SVGEGT. The CDR3 sequence is CASSPLRTSPYTEQFF. Here the CDR3 DNA reads TGTGCCAGCAGCCCGCTCAGGACTAGCCCTTACACGGAGCAGTTCTTC.

In this sample, this clonotype turned up a few times. V gene TRBV6-1 combines with J gene TRBJ2-7; D is possibly TRBD1 (5 bases). Looked up from germline, CDR1 is MNHNS and CDR2 is SASEGT. V was shortened by 5 bases and J by 2 bases, with 16 bases between the two germline ends. The CDR3 spans 15 residues. The CDR3 nucleotides are TGTGCCAGCAGTAGAGACAGAACCAGTCCCTACGAGCAGTACTTC. Translated, it gives CASSRDRTSPYEQYF.

CDR3 in DNA: TGTGCCAGCAGCCCAGGACCCGGCAGGCAGCCCCAGCATTTT. Encoded protein: CASSPGPGRQPQHF. The rearrangement links TRBV12-3 or TRBV12-4 to TRBJ1-5; D gene unclear. The V end was cut by 6 bases, the J end by 7 bases, with 16 bases between. The CDR3 extends over 14 amino acids.

CDR3 coding DNA: TGTGCCAGCAGCCACCGGCAGGTGAACACCGGGGAGCTGTTTTTT. Amino acid sequence: CASSHRQVNTGELFF. The J gene is TRBJ2-2, the V gene TRBV7-2; D is uncertain. V was trimmed by 5 bases and J by 1 base, leaving 11 bases between them. CDR3 length: 15 amino acids. The germline gives CDR1 SGHTA, CDR2 FQGNSA.

This chain uses TRBV7-6 with TRBJ2-1, with D possibly matching TRBD1 (5 bases). CDR3 length: 15 residues. The ends were cut back, 2 bases at V and 2 bases at J, with 10 bases in the middle. Germline V gene sequence: CDR1 SGHVS, CDR2 FNYEAQ. The CDR3 is CASSLTGPPYNEQFF. Here the CDR3 DNA reads TGTGCCAGCAGCTTAACAGGCCCGCCCTACAATGAGCAGTTCTTC.

This clonotype has a handful of counts. The rearrangement uses TRBV11-2 and TRBJ2-7; unclear D gene. Deletions cut 5 bases from V and 4 bases from J, with 9 bases between. This CDR3 is 12 amino acids long. Per germline, CDR1 SGHAT and CDR2 FQNNGV. DNA for the CDR3: TGTGCCAGCAGCGAAACGGATTACGAGCAGTACTTC. Translation gives CASSETDYEQYF.

The genes are TRBV4-2 and TRBJ2-6; 9 bases fit TRBD2. The J segment lost 4 bases and the V segment lost 3 bases, leaving 10 bases of the junction unmatched. Germline lookup yields CDR1 LGHNA and CDR2 YNFKEQ. CDR3 length: 18 amino acids. The CDR3 is CASSQGRLAGWGANVLTF. In DNA form, the CDR3 reads TGTGCCAGCAGCCAGGGGCGGCTAGCGGGATGGGGGGCCAACGTCCTGACTTTC.

The rearrangement uses TRBV10-3 and TRBJ1-1, with 7 bases aligning to TRBD1. V lost 6 bases, J lost 6 bases, and 7 bases stayed unmatched. Germline assignment: CDR1 ENHRY and CDR2 SYGVKD. The CDR3 runs 13 residues. For the CDR3, the DNA is TGTGCCATCAGCTTAGCGACAGGGCCTGAAGCTTTCTTT. Amino acid sequence: CAISLATGPEAFF.

This rearrangement joins TRBV3-1 to TRBJ1-5; D is unclear. The germline V gene encodes CDR1 LGHDT and CDR2 YNNKEL (reference sequence). This CDR3 is built from 16 residues. V gave up 0 bases and J gave up 0 bases, with 9 bases separating them. CDR3 protein: CASSQDPGYSNQPQHF. The CDR3, as DNA: TGTGCCAGCAGCCAAGATCCCGGCTATAGCAATCAGCCCCAGCATTTT.